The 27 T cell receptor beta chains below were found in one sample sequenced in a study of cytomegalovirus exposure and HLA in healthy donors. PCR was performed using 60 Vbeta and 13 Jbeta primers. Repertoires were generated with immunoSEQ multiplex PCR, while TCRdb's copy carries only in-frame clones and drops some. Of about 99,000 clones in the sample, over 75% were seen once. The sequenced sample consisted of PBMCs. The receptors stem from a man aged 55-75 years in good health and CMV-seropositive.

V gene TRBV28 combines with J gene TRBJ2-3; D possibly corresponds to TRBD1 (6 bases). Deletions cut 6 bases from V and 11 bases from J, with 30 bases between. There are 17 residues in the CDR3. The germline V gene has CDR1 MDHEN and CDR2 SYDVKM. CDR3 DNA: TGTGCCAGCAGCCGCGGCAGGGGCAGGGACACCTCCCAGGGGCAGTATTTT. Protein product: CASSRGRGRDTSQGQYF.

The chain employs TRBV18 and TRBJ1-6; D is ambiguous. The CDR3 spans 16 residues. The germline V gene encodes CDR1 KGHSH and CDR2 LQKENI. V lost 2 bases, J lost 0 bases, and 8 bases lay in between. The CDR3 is CASSPRQVSYNSPLHF. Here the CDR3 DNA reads TGTGCCAGCTCACCAAGGCAGGTCTCCTATAATTCACCCCTCCACTTT.

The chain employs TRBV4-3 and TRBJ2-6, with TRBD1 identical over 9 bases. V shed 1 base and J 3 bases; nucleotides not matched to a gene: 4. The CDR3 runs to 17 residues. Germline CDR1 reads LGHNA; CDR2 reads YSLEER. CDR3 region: CASSQVQGANGANVLTF. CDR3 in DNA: TGCGCCAGCAGCCAAGTACAGGGGGCCAATGGGGCCAACGTCCTGACTTTC.

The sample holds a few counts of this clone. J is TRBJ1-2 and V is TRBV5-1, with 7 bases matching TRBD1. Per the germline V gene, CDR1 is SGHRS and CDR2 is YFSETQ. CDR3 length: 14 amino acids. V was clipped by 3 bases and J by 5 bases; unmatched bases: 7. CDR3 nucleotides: TGCGCCAGCAGCTCGGGAGACAGGGTTTATGGCTACACCTTC. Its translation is CASSSGDRVYGYTF.

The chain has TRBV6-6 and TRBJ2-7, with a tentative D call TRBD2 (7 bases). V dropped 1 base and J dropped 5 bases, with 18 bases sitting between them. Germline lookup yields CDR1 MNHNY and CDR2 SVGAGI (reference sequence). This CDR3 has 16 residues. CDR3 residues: CASSYFGSWGGNEQYF. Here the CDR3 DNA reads TGTGCCAGCAGTTACTTTGGATCGTGGGGGGGCAACGAGCAGTACTTC.

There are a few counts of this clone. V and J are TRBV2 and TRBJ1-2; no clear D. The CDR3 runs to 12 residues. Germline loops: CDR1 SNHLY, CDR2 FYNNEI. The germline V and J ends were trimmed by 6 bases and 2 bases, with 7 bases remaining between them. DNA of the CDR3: TGTGCCAGCAGCGGGGAAAACTATGGCTACACCTTC. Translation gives CASSGENYGYTF.

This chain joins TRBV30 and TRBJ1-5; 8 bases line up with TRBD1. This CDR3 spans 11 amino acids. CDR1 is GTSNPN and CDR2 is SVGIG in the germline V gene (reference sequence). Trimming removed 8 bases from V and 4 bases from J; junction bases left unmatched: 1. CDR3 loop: CATGGNQPQHF. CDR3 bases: TGTGCCACAGGGGGGAATCAGCCCCAGCATTTT. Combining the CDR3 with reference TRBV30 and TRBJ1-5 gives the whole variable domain SQTIHQWPATLVQPVGSPLSLECTVEGTSNPNLYWYRQAAGRGLQLLFYSVGIGQISSEVPQNLSASRPQDRQFILSSKKLLLSDSGFYLCATGGNQPQHFGDGTRLSIL.

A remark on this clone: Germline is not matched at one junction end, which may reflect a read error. DNA for the CDR3: TGTGCCAGCAGCCAGAGTACTAGCGGACAAGAGACCCAGCACTTC. Residues: CASSQSTSGQETQHF. This chain uses TRBV4-2 with TRBJ2-5; 8 positions agree with TRBD2. Per germline, CDR1 LGHNA and CDR2 YNFKEQ. CDR3 length equals 15 residues.

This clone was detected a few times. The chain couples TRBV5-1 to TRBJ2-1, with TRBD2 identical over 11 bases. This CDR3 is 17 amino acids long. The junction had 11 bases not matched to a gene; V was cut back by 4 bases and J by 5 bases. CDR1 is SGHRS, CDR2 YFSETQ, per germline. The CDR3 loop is CASSREPGSGGDNEQFF. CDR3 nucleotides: TGCGCCAGCAGCCGAGAACCGGGTAGCGGGGGGGACAATGAGCAGTTCTTC.

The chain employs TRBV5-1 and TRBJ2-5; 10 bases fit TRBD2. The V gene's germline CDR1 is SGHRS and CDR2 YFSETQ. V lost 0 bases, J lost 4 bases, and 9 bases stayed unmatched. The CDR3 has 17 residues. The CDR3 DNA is TGCGCCAGCAGCTTGGGGACTAGCGGACATTCAAGAGAGACCCAGTACTTC. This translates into CASSLGTSGHSRETQYF.

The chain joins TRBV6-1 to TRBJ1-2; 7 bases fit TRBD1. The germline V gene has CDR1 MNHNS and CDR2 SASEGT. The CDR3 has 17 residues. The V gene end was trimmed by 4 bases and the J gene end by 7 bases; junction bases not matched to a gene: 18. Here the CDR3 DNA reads TGTGCCAGCAGTGGTTCGACAGGGTTGTCTGACCGGCGTGGCTACACCTTC. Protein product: CASSGSTGLSDRRGYTF.

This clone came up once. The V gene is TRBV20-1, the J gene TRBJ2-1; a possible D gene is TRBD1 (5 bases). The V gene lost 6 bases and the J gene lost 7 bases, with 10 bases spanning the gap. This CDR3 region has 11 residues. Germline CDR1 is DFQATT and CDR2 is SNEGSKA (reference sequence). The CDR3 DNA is TGCAGTGCGCGGACAAGTAATGAGCAGTTCTTC. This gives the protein CSARTSNEQFF.

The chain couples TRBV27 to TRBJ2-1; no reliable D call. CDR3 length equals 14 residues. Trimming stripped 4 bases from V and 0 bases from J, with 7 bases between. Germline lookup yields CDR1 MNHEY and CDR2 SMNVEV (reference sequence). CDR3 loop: CASSSRSSYNEQFF. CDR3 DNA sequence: TGTGCCAGCAGTTCGAGAAGCTCCTACAATGAGCAGTTCTTC.

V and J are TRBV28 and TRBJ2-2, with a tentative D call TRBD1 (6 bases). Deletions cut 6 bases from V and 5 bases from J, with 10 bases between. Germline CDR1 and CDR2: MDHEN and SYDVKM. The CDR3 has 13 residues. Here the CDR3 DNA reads TGTGCCAGCAGCCCCAGGGGTACCGGGGAGCTGTTTTTT. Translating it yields CASSPRGTGELFF.

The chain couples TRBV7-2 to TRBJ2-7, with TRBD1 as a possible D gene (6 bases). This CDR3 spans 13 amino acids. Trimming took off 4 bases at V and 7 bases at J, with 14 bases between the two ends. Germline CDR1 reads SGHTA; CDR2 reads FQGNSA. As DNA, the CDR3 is TGTGCCAGCAGCTCGGACAGCTTTGGGGAGCAGTACTTC. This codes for CASSSDSFGEQYF.

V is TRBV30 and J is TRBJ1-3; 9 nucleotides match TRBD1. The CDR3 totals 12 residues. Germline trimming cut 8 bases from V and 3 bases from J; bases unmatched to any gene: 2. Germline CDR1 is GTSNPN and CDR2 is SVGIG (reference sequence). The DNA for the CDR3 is TGTGCCGGGACAGGGATTGGAAACACCATATATTTT. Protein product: CAGTGIGNTIYF.

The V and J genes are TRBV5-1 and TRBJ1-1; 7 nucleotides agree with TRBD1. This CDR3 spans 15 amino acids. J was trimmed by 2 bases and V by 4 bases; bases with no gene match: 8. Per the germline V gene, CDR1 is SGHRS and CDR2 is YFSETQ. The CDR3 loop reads CASSVGGAGNTEAFF. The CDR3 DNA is TGCGCCAGCAGCGTAGGGGGCGCCGGTAACACTGAAGCTTTCTTT.

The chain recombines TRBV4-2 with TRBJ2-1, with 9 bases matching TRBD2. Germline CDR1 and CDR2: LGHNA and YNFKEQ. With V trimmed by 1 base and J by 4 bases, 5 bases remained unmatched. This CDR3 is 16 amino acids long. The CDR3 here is CASSQGGRGGYNEQFF. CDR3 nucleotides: TGTGCCAGCAGCCAAGGGGGGCGGGGGGGGTACAATGAGCAGTTCTTC.

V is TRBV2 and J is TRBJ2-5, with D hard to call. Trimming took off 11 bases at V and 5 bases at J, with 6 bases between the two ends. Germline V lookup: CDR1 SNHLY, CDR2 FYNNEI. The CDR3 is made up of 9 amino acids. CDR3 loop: CAVGETQYF. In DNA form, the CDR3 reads TGTGCCGTCGGGGAGACCCAGTACTTC.

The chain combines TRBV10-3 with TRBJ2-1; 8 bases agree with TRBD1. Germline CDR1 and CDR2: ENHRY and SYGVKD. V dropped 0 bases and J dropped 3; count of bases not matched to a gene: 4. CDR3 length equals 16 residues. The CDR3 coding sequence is TGTGCCATCAGTGAGTCGACAGGGGCCAGCTACAATGAGCAGTTCTTC. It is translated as CAISESTGASYNEQFF.

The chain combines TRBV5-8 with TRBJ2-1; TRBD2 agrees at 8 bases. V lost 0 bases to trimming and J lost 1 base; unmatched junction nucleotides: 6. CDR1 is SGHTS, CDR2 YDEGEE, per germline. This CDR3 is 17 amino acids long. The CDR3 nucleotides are TGTGCCAGCAGCTTGGGGACTAGCTGGGGATCCTACAATGAGCAGTTCTTC. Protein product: CASSLGTSWGSYNEQFF. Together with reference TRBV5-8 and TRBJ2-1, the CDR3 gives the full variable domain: EAGVTQSPTHLIKTRGQQATLRCSPISGHTSVYWYQQALGLGLQFLLWYDEGEERNRGNFPPRFSGRQFPNYSSELNVNALELEDSALYLCASSLGTSWGSYNEQFFGPGTRLTVL.

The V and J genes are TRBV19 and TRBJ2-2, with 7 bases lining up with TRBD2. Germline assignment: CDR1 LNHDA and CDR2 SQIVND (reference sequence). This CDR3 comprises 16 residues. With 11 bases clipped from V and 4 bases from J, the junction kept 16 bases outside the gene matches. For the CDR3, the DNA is TGTGCCGCCCGGCTCGCTAGCGGAGTTACCACCGGGGAGCTGTTTTTT. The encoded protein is CAARLASGVTTGELFF.

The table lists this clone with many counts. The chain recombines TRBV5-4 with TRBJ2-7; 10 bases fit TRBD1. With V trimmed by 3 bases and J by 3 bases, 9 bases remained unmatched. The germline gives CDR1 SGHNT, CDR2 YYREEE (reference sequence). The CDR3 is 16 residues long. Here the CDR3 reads CASSSILTGGSYEQYF. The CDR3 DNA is TGTGCCAGCAGCTCTATTTTGACAGGGGGCAGCTACGAGCAGTACTTC.

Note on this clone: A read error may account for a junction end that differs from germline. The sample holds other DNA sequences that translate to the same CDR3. The CDR3 nucleotides are TGTGCCAGCAGGGACAGGGACGGAGGGACTGAGGCTTTCTTT. It translates to CASRDRDGGTEAFF. The chain has TRBV6-5 and TRBJ1-1; 8 positions match TRBD1. Germline CDR1 and CDR2: MNHEY and SVGAGI. The CDR3 contains 14 residues.

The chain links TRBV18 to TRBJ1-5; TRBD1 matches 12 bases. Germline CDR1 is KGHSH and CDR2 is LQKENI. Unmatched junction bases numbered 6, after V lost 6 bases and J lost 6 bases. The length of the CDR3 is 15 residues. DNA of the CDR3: TGTGCCAGCTCGCGTGGGACAGGGGGCCCTCAGCCCCAGCATTTT. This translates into CASSRGTGGPQPQHF.

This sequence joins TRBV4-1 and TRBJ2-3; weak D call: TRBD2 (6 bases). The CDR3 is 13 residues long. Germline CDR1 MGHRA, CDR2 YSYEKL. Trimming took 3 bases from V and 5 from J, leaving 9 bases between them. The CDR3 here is CASSQEEGDTQYF. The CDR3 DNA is TGCGCCAGCAGCCAGGAGGAGGGAGATACGCAGTATTTT.

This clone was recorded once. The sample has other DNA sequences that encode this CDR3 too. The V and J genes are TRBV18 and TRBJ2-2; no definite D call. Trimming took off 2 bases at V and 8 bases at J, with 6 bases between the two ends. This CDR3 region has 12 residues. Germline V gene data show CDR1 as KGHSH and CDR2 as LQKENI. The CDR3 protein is CASSPFTGELFF. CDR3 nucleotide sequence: TGTGCCAGCTCACCATTCACAGGGGAGCTGTTTTTT.